Listed below are T cell receptor beta chains from one sample, sequenced in a study of blood T cell repertoires in COVID-19. Assay: immunoSEQ multiplex PCR; the TCRdb copy retains only in-frame clones and omits some. The repertoire holds 200,000 to 250,000 clones, approximately 83% seen once, with less than 4% in the top ten. Sequencing used peripheral blood. The receptors originated from a woman aged 30 to 39 who had recovered from COVID-19. The CDR3 runs from the conserved cysteine through the conserved F or W. Fields, in order: clone size, D gene, J gene, V gene, CDR3 DNA, CDR3 protein. D genes are given only for firm matches. A clone size is listed for some rows: how often the clone was seen (once, few, many), or a class if it is expanded.

>NA|TRBD2|TRBJ2-3|TRBV3-1/TRBV3-2
TGTGCCAGCAGCTCGACTAGCGGGGGTCCGGAAGATACGCAGTATTTT
CASSSTSGGPEDTQYF
>NA|TRBD1|TRBJ2-3|TRBV5-1
TGCGCCAGCAGCTCGTGGGGACAGGATCCAGATACGCAGTATTTT
CASSSWGQDPDTQYF
>NA|NA|TRBJ1-1|TRBV24-1
TGTGCCACAAGGCCCCGGGCCGGAGGAGAAGCTTTCTTT
CATRPRAGGEAFF
>NA|NA|TRBJ1-6|TRBV9
TGTGCCAGCAGCGTAGACCCAGGTTATAATTCACCCCTCCACTTT
CASSVDPGYNSPLHF
>NA|NA|TRBJ1-2|TRBV2
NA
CASEGEAEVGLGTF
>NA|NA|TRBJ2-7|TRBV20-1
TGCAGTGCTAGTTCTATTCGGGGAGCCGAGCAGTACTTC
CSASSIRGAEQYF
>NA|TRBD2|TRBJ2-7|TRBV5-1
TGCGCCAGCGGAAGGGACTACCCGGCGGGGATGGGTGAGCAGTACTTC
CASGRDYPAGMGEQYF
>NA|NA|TRBJ2-3|TRBV15
TGTGCCACCAGCAGAGCAACTCCCTTAGGCACAGATACGCAGTATTTT
CATSRATPLGTDTQYF
>NA|TRBD1|TRBJ1-5|TRBV6-2/TRBV6-3
TGTGCCAGCAGTCAATACAGGGGATCCCGGCCCCAGCATTTT
CASSQYRGSRPQHF
>NA|NA|TRBJ2-7|TRBV27
TGTGCCAGCAGTTTATCTGGGACAACCTCCTACGAGCAGTACTTC
CASSLSGTTSYEQYF
>NA|TRBD1|TRBJ2-2|TRBV7-3
TGTGCCAGCAGGCCCCAGGGGGCTATAGCCGGGGAGCTGTTTTTT
CASRPQGAIAGELFF
>NA|NA|TRBJ2-1|TRBV18
TGTGCCAGCTCACCACGACAATTCCATGAGCAGTTCTTC
CASSPRQFHEQFF
>NA|NA|TRBJ1-2|TRBV27
TGTGTCGCAGGTCGTTCGAATGGCTACACCTTC
CVAGRSNGYTF
>NA|TRBD1|TRBJ1-5|TRBV11-2
TGTGCCAGCAGCTTAACGACAGGGAGCAATCAGCCCCAGCATTTT
CASSLTTGSNQPQHF
>NA|NA|TRBJ2-5|TRBV2
TGTGCCAGCTATCGTACGGGACAAGAGACCCAGTACTTC
CASYRTGQETQYF
>NA|NA|TRBJ2-1|TRBV9
TGTGCCAGCAGCCCAGGACAGAGCTCCTACAATGAGCAGTTCTTC
CASSPGQSSYNEQFF
>NA|TRBD2|TRBJ2-1|TRBV5-1
TGCGCCAGCAGCTTGATTGGGACTAGCGGGGGTCTTTCCTACAATGAGCAGTTCTTC
CASSLIGTSGGLSYNEQFF
>NA|TRBD1|TRBJ2-5|TRBV7-2
TGTGCCAGCAGCTTAGACAGGGGGCTGGGGGAGACCCAGTACTTC
CASSLDRGLGETQYF
>NA|NA|TRBJ2-5|TRBV12-5
TGTGCTAGTGGTTTGGCCCGCTTAGAGGAGGGTTTTGGAGAGACCCAGTACTTC
CASGLARLEEGFGETQYF
>NA|NA|TRBJ1-3|TRBV2
TGTGCCAGCAGGGACAGCTCTGGAAACACCATATATTTT
CASRDSSGNTIYF
>NA|NA|TRBJ2-7|TRBV6-5
TGTGCCAGCAGCCGAGGACAGTTTTACGAGCAGTACTTC
CASSRGQFYEQYF
>NA|TRBD1|TRBJ2-6|TRBV6-2/TRBV6-3
TGTGCCAGCAGTCACGGGACAGCTGGGGCCAACGTCCTGACTTTC
CASSHGTAGANVLTF
>once|NA|TRBJ2-1|TRBV30
TGTGCCTGGAGTGCGAACGGGGTGAATGAGCAGTTCTTC
CAWSANGVNEQFF
>NA|NA|TRBJ1-5|TRBV19
TGTGCCAGTAGTATAGTGGAGGGGCCCCATCAGCCCCAGCATTTT
CASSIVEGPHQPQHF
>NA|TRBD1|TRBJ2-1|TRBV14
TGTGCCAGCAGCCAAGAGACAGGGTTCCTCTACAATGAGCAGTTCTTC
CASSQETGFLYNEQFF
>NA|TRBD2|TRBJ2-1|TRBV29-1
TGCAGCGTTAAGGCCCCAGGACTAGCATACAATGAGCAGTTCTTC
CSVKAPGLAYNEQFF
>NA|TRBD2|TRBJ2-3|TRBV9
TGTGCCAGCAGCGTAGATGGGGGGGAGACAGATACGCAGTATTTT
CASSVDGGETDTQYF